This passage covers 29 T cell receptor beta chains from one sample sequenced in a study of T cell responses to AZD1222 COVID-19 vaccine. The protocol was immunoSEQ multiplex PCR, while the TCRdb copy is restricted to in-frame clones and leaves out a portion. The table records approximately 140,000 clones, about 93% of them present only once. The specimen comprised peripheral blood, sampled on day 0 of AZD1222 vaccination. The receptors here all came from an adult in good health.

The chain has TRBV6-7 and TRBJ2-1; D tentatively fits TRBD1 or TRBD2 (5 bases each). TRBV6-7 is an open reading frame, and its role is uncertain. The CDR3 consists of 15 residues. V gave up 6 bases and J gave up 6 bases, with 18 bases separating them. For the CDR3, the DNA is TGTGCCAGCAGGTACGCCGGGACCCGGACCAATGAGCAGTTCTTC. Its translation is CASRYAGTRTNEQFF.

This chain connects TRBV6-1 to TRBJ2-3, with 12 bases identical to TRBD2. From germline, CDR1 is MNHNS and CDR2 SASEGT. The CDR3 consists of 16 residues. The V gene end was trimmed by 4 bases and the J gene end by 1 base; junction bases not matched to a gene: 3. The CDR3 DNA sequence: TGTGCCAGCAGTGTTCTAGCGGGGGGGCGCACAGATACGCAGTATTTT. It translates to CASSVLAGGRTDTQYF.

The rearrangement joins TRBV6-6 to TRBJ2-7; either TRBD1 or TRBD2 may fit D (5 bases each). The length of the CDR3 is 14 residues. CDR1 and CDR2 from the germline V gene are MNHNY and SVGAGI (reference sequence). V was clipped by 5 bases and J by 3 bases, with 14 bases between them. The CDR3 DNA follows: TGTGCCAGCAGTATCCGGGACGGAGGCTACGAGCAGTACTTC. This sequence encodes CASSIRDGGYEQYF.

J is TRBJ1-1 and V is TRBV10-3; 9 nucleotides agree with TRBD1. V lost 10 bases to trimming and J lost 1 base; unmatched junction nucleotides: 4. Per germline, CDR1 ENHRY and CDR2 SYGVKD. The CDR3 extends over 13 amino acids. The CDR3 DNA reads as TGTGCCACCGGACAGGGGACGAACACTGAAGCTTTCTTT. Translation gives CATGQGTNTEAFF.

This chain links TRBV9 with TRBJ1-2; 8 bases agree with TRBD1. J was trimmed by 5 bases and V by 3 bases; bases with no gene match: 18. From germline, CDR1 is SGDLS and CDR2 YYNGEE. The CDR3 runs to 18 residues. The CDR3 here is CASSGPAHVGQGMYGYTF. The CDR3 DNA reads as TGTGCCAGCAGCGGCCCAGCTCACGTCGGACAGGGAATGTATGGCTACACCTTC. The full variable domain, with the rest looked up from reference TRBV9 and TRBJ1-2, is DSGVTQTPKHLITATGQRVTLRCSPRSGDLSVYWYQQSLDQGLQFLIQYYNGEERAKGNILERFSAQQFPDLHSELNLSSLELGDSALYFCASSGPAHVGQGMYGYTFGSGTRLTVV.

This sequence joins TRBV9 and TRBJ1-1, with 7 bases identical to TRBD1. V dropped 3 bases and J dropped 1; count of bases not matched to a gene: 12. Germline-derived CDR1 and CDR2 are SGDLS and YYNGEE. The CDR3 has 17 residues. The CDR3 nucleotides read TGTGCCAGCAGCGAGGACTTACAGGGGAGGACGAACACTGAAGCTTTCTTT. It codes for CASSEDLQGRTNTEAFF. Based on the CDR3 plus reference TRBV9 and TRBJ1-1, the full variable domain is DSGVTQTPKHLITATGQRVTLRCSPRSGDLSVYWYQQSLDQGLQFLIQYYNGEERAKGNILERFSAQQFPDLHSELNLSSLELGDSALYFCASSEDLQGRTNTEAFFGQGTRLTVV.

The chain employs TRBV29-1 and TRBJ1-3, with D maybe TRBD1 (6 bases). Trimming took 7 bases from V and 1 from J, leaving 17 bases between them. This CDR3 comprises 15 residues. Germline assignment: CDR1 SQVTM and CDR2 ANQGSEA. The DNA for the CDR3 is TGCAGCGCCGAAGGGGGGCCGGGGTCTGGAAACACCATATATTTT. Protein sequence: CSAEGGPGSGNTIYF.

The CDR3 region is CSATPSYEQYF. The CDR3 region has the DNA TGCAGTGCTACCCCCTCCTACGAGCAGTACTTC. The chain carries TRBV20-1 and TRBJ2-7; no clear D gene. The CDR3 is 11 amino acids. Trimming left V 4 bases short and J 0 bases short, with 4 bases between. The germline gives CDR1 DFQATT, CDR2 SNEGSKA (reference sequence).

This chain joins TRBV6-1 and TRBJ2-5, with D perhaps matching TRBD2 (6 bases). CDR1 is MNHNS, CDR2 SASEGT, per germline. The CDR3 covers 15 residues. Trimming took off 3 bases at V and 5 bases at J, with 16 bases between the two ends. The CDR3 region has the DNA TGTGCCAGCAGTGACCACCTTGTCAGCGGGGAGACCCAGTACTTC. Its translation: CASSDHLVSGETQYF.

The chain has TRBV18 and TRBJ1-6, with D possibly matching TRBD1 (6 bases). The ends were cut back, 1 base at V and 8 bases at J, with 18 bases in the middle. The CDR3 runs to 17 residues. CDR1 is KGHSH, CDR2 LQKENI, per germline. The CDR3 sequence is CASSPLDLGGADSPLHF. The CDR3 DNA reads as TGTGCCAGCTCACCACTCGATCTGGGGGGCGCGGATTCACCCCTCCACTTT.

The chain combines TRBV11-2 with TRBJ2-1; 9 bases agree with TRBD2. Trimming at V came to 4 bases and at J to 7 bases, leaving 11 bases not matched to a gene. The CDR3 is made up of 16 amino acids. Germline CDR1 is SGHAT and CDR2 is FQNNGV. This chain's CDR3 is CASSSIAGAASNEQFF. CDR3 DNA sequence: TGTGCCAGCAGCTCCATAGCGGGGGCTGCCAGTAATGAGCAGTTCTTC.

The chain recombines TRBV29-1 with TRBJ1-1, with a weak D call TRBD1 (5 bases). CDR1 SQVTM and CDR2 ANQGSEA come from the germline V gene. The ends were cut back, 7 bases at V and 3 bases at J, with 9 bases in the middle. The CDR3 extends over 11 amino acids. CDR3 sequence reads: CSAGGDTEAFF. The CDR3 nucleotides are TGCAGCGCGGGGGGGGACACTGAAGCTTTCTTT.

The V and J genes are TRBV9 and TRBJ2-2; D not resolved. The CDR3 sequence is 12 residues long. The V and J ends lost 0 bases and 5 bases respectively, with 2 bases between them. The germline V gene has CDR1 SGDLS and CDR2 YYNGEE. DNA for the CDR3: TGTGCCAGCAGCGTAGATACCGGGGAGCTGTTTTTT. It yields the protein CASSVDTGELFF.

The chain uses TRBV6-5 and TRBJ2-1, with a tentative D call TRBD2 (6 bases). CDR3 length equals 14 residues. Germline CDR1 and CDR2: MNHEY and SVGAGI. V shed 6 bases and J shed 6 bases, with 15 bases lying between them. In DNA form, the CDR3 reads TGTGCCAGCAGCGTCGGTCTAGCGCGCAATGAGCAGTTCTTC. It encodes CASSVGLARNEQFF.

The V gene is TRBV12-5, the J gene TRBJ1-3; unclear D gene. Germline assignment: CDR1 LGHNT and CDR2 FRNRAP. V was shortened by 7 bases and J by 4 bases, with 14 bases between the two germline ends. This CDR3 region has 14 residues. Here the CDR3 DNA reads TGTGCTAGTGCCTTGGGGAGGGTAGGAAACACCATATATTTT. It specifies CASALGRVGNTIYF.

The V and J genes are TRBV6-5 and TRBJ1-6; D gene uncertain. There are 14 residues in the CDR3. From germline, CDR1 is MNHEY and CDR2 SVGAGI. V lost 6 bases to trimming and J lost 5 bases, with 11 bases between them. CDR3 residues: CASRNSMDNSPLHF. The CDR3 coding sequence is TGTGCCAGCAGGAACTCCATGGATAATTCACCCCTCCACTTT.

The V gene is TRBV5-4, the J gene TRBJ2-3, with 10 nucleotides matching TRBD1. The V segment lost 5 bases and the J segment 1 base; nucleotides outside the gene matches: 4. The CDR3 totals 15 residues. Germline V gene lookup returns CDR1 SGHNT and CDR2 YYREEE (reference sequence). The CDR3 sequence: CASRSGTGGTDTQYF. In nucleotides, the CDR3 is TGTGCCAGCAGATCCGGGACAGGGGGCACAGATACGCAGTATTTT.

This clone is a singleton in its sample. V is TRBV10-1 and J is TRBJ2-1; D is perhaps TRBD2 (5 bases). The CDR3 loop spans 14 amino acids. Germline V gene data show CDR1 as WNHNN and CDR2 as SYGVQD (reference sequence). V was cut by 5 bases and J by 3 bases, with 11 bases left in between. CDR3 region: CASSPSGLYNEQFF. The DNA for the CDR3 is TGCGCCAGCAGTCCCAGCGGACTCTACAATGAGCAGTTCTTC.

The chain couples TRBV2 to TRBJ2-2; D is unclear. Deletions cut 8 bases from V and 2 bases from J, with 12 bases between. CDR1 and CDR2 (germline): SNHLY, FYNNEI. This CDR3 has 14 residues. CDR3 coding DNA: TGTGCCAGCGCTCTGGGGATTAACACCGGGGAGCTGTTTTTT. Its protein is CASALGINTGELFF.

The chain links TRBV13 to TRBJ1-1, with 9 positions matching TRBD1. Germline values: CDR1 PRHDT, CDR2 FYEKMQ (reference sequence). The length of the CDR3 is 14 residues. V was clipped by 5 bases and J by 5 bases; unmatched bases: 6. In DNA, the CDR3 is TGTGCCAGCAGCCGAGGGACAGGGTGGACTGAAGCTTTCTTT. It encodes CASSRGTGWTEAFF.

The chain carries TRBV5-6 and TRBJ1-4; D perhaps matches TRBD1 (6 bases). The CDR3 runs to 15 residues. Germline CDR1 SGHDT, CDR2 YYEEEE. Deletions cut 5 bases from V and 5 bases from J, with 16 bases between. The CDR3 DNA reads TGTGCCAGCAGTACCGTGAAAGGGGGAAATGAAAAACTGTTTTTT. Translating gives CASSTVKGGNEKLFF. Complete variable domain (other parts from reference TRBV5-6 and TRBJ1-4): DAGVTQSPTHLIKTRGQQVTLRCSPKSGHDTVSWYQQALGQGPQFIFQYYEEEERQRGNFPDRFSGHQFPNYSSELNVNALLLGDSALYLCASSTVKGGNEKLFFGSGTQLSVL.

This sequence joins TRBV27 and TRBJ1-2; D is ambiguous. Germline V gene lookup returns CDR1 MNHEY and CDR2 SMNVEV (reference sequence). The CDR3 sequence is 14 residues long. V lost 6 bases and J 8 bases, leaving 19 bases between the germline ends. The CDR3 region is CASSLQSNPIGYTF. CDR3 DNA sequence: TGTGCCAGCAGCCTACAGTCCAACCCTATCGGCTACACCTTC.

The chain is built from TRBV4-1 and TRBJ2-7, with D perhaps assigned TRBD1 or TRBD2 (5 bases each). Per germline, CDR1 MGHRA and CDR2 YSYEKL. The CDR3 sequence is 14 residues long. Trimming removed 1 base at V and 7 bases at J, with 14 bases between. This chain's CDR3 is CASSQGGAGGEQYF. For the CDR3, the DNA is TGCGCCAGCAGCCAAGGAGGGGCAGGAGGTGAGCAGTACTTC.

The chain combines TRBV28 with TRBJ1-5; D is ambiguous. This CDR3 has 14 amino acids. With 6 bases removed from V and 7 bases from J, the gap between germline ends came to 16 bases. CDR1 is MDHEN, CDR2 SYDVKM, per germline. CDR3 sequence: CASRMPGESQPQHF. The CDR3 DNA is TGTGCCAGCAGGATGCCTGGGGAGAGCCAGCCCCAGCATTTT.

This clone was picked up one time. V usage is TRBV5-1 and J usage is TRBJ1-1; tentatively, D is TRBD1 (5 bases). CDR1 SGHRS and CDR2 YFSETQ come from the germline V gene. This CDR3 is built from 13 residues. V was pared by 1 base and J by 4 bases, with 8 bases between. The CDR3 coding sequence is TGCGCCAGCAGCTTGCAGGGAGCCACTGAAGCTTTCTTT. Protein product: CASSLQGATEAFF.

The chain carries TRBV24-1 and TRBJ1-5; D uncertain. The CDR3 extends over 14 amino acids. V was clipped by 4 bases and J by 7 bases, with 13 bases between them. The germline V gene has CDR1 KGHDR and CDR2 SFDVKD. In DNA form, the CDR3 reads TGTGCCACCAGTGACGGGCCGACGGGGCAGCCCCAGCATTTT. Its translation: CATSDGPTGQPQHF.

The V gene is TRBV24-1, the J gene TRBJ2-1; 10 bases fit TRBD2. V was clipped by 5 bases and J by 4 bases; unmatched bases: 7. CDR1 is KGHDR and CDR2 is SFDVKD in the germline V gene. CDR3 length: 16 amino acids. The CDR3 DNA is TGTGCCACCAGTGGGGCTAGCGGGAGAGGGTACAATGAGCAGTTCTTC. This sequence encodes CATSGASGRGYNEQFF.

The CDR3 DNA follows: TGTGCCAGCAGCTTAAGAGGGAGCACAGATACGCAGTATTTT. It is translated as CASSLRGSTDTQYF. The V gene is TRBV7-3, the J gene TRBJ2-3; weak D call: TRBD2 (5 bases). V dropped 1 base and J dropped 0 bases, with 5 bases sitting between them. CDR3 length equals 14 residues. Germline assignment: CDR1 SGHTA and CDR2 FQGTGA.

V is TRBV3-1 (or the pseudogene TRBV3-2) and J is TRBJ2-1; TRBD2 is a possible D gene (5 bases). Trimming cost V 1 base and J 2 bases, with 15 bases left between them. The CDR3 covers 17 residues. Germline V gene lookup returns CDR1 LGHDT and CDR2 YNNKEL (reference sequence). CDR3 residues: CASSQVNRGQPYNEQFF. CDR3 nucleotide sequence: TGTGCCAGCAGCCAAGTGAATCGCGGGCAACCCTACAATGAGCAGTTCTTC.